This TCR beta chain was identified during a study of blood T cell repertoires in COVID-19. Overall study context: Acute-phase and convalescent COVID-19 samples originated in the United States, Italy and Spain. In each case, the material was cDNA or gDNA derived from T cells, B-cell-depleted T cells, or PBMCs.

In its sample, this clone was seen a few times. With 1 base removed from V and 4 bases from J, the gap between germline ends came to 10 bases. CDR1 LNHDA and CDR2 SQIVND come from the germline V gene (reference sequence). This CDR3 is 14 amino acids long. As handled by the study authors: The authors estimated nucleated cell counts from reference gene primer amplification. Here immunoSEQ multiplex PCR was the method, and the copy in TCRdb shows in-frame clones only, minus some. The V and J calls and clone size are taken from that table; D and trimming were inferred from the DNA. The sample has 400,000 to 450,000 clones; 86% are singletons.

Input material: peripheral blood. The chain is built from TRBV19 and TRBJ1-1; D unresolved. The sequence came from a woman between 25 and 40 years old with active or convalescent COVID-19. The CDR3 DNA is TGTGCCAGTAGTATAGGGAGGGTCCCCACTGAAGCTTTCTTT. This gives the protein CASSIGRVPTEAFF.